The 2 T cell receptor beta chains below all came from one sample that was sequenced in a study of tumor-infiltrating lymphocytes in localized non-small cell lung cancer. Only in-frame clones appear in the TCRdb table, and some are missing; sequencing was by immunoSEQ multiplex PCR. The data show about 18,000 clones, 73% seen once. Sequences were obtained from lung tumor tissue. These receptor sequences come from a human donor with non-small cell lung cancer.

The table lists this clone with a few counts. The chain has TRBV7-9 and TRBJ2-5; 9 nucleotides agree with TRBD2. The CDR3 runs 16 residues. Trimming cost V 2 bases and J 5 bases; bases outside gene matches: 9. The germline V gene encodes CDR1 SEHNR and CDR2 FQNEAQ (reference sequence). Written as DNA, the CDR3 is TGTGCCAGCAGCTTATCCTTGATAGCGGGAGCGGAGACCCAGTACTTC. This translates into CASSLSLIAGAETQYF.

The rearrangement uses TRBV29-1 and TRBJ2-7; D is tentatively TRBD1 or TRBD2 (5 bases each). CDR3 length: 13 residues. Per germline, CDR1 SQVTM and CDR2 ANQGSEA. Trimming cost V 0 bases and J 7 bases, with 13 bases left between them. The CDR3 sequence is CSVEERVGQEQYF. Here the CDR3 DNA reads TGCAGCGTTGAAGAGAGGGTGGGGCAGGAGCAGTACTTC.